The clone carrying this T cell receptor beta chain was found many times. Antigen: not known. CDR1 is DFQATT, CDR2 SNEGSKA, per germline (reference sequence). The CDR3 length is 14 residues. Losses at the gene ends were 6 bases for V and 7 bases for J; bases not matched to a gene: 15. The data stem from a study of T-cell memory formation after mild COVID-19. TCRdb independently ran MiXCR on the 5' RACE reads; one entry per CDR3 protein. The sample comprises approximately 150,000 distinct CDR3 sequences, about 5.5% of which are singletons, and 2% to 2.5% rests with the top ten. Study-level results: The SARS-CoV-2 specificity of second-wave clones reaching peak at day 37 remained unverified. Pre-infection memory harbored some responding clones, suggesting cross-reactive memory joined.

The chain employs TRBV20-1 and TRBJ2-7, with TRBD1 identical over 7 bases. This TCR derives from an adult woman who had mild COVID-19 (a few samples of this study predate the infection). Cell type and time point are not known. Sequenced input: PBMCs or a T cell subset sorted from them (not recorded which). CDR3 in amino acids: CSAPGEGASGEQYF. CDR3 DNA: TGCAGTGCCCCCGGTGAGGGGGCGTCTGGGGAGCAGTACTTC.